The 21 T cell receptor beta chains below all came from one sample that was sequenced in a study of T cells in Graves' hyperthyroidism and ophthalmopathy. RNA transcripts served as the template for amplifying TCR beta CDR3 regions. A set of HTBI primers served as the primers for a first-round RT-PCR of the TCR CDR3. TCRdb fed the multiplex PCR reads into MiXCR, producing one record per CDR3 protein. The sample yields nearly 750,000 distinct CDR3 sequences, under 45% seen once. Input material: blood. All receptors come from a woman in her thirties or forties with Graves' hyperthyroidism.

This clonotype was seen just once. This chain uses TRBV28 with TRBJ1-1, with a tentative D call TRBD1 (6 bases). The germline gives CDR1 MDHEN, CDR2 SYDVKM. The CDR3 is 12 residues long. The V end was cut by 6 bases, the J end by 5 bases, with 10 bases between. The CDR3 reads CASRNRVTEAFF. In DNA, the CDR3 is TGTGCCAGCAGAAACAGGGTTACTGAAGCTTTCTTT. Full variable domain (remainder filled in from reference TRBV28 and TRBJ1-1): DVKVTQSSRYLVKRTGEKVFLECVQDMDHENMFWYRQDPGLGLRLIYFSYDVKMKEKGDIPEGYSVSREKKERFSLILESASTNQTSMYLCASRNRVTEAFFGQGTRLTVV.

Concerning this clonotype itself: One base away lies a much larger clone, so this may be a sequencing read error. The V call is TRBV6-4, the J call TRBJ2-7; 7 bases match TRBD1. The CDR3 totals 15 residues. CDR1 MRHNA and CDR2 SNTAGT come from the germline V gene. In nucleotides, the CDR3 is TGTGCCAGCACCTTAACTGGGGACAGAGGCTACGAGCAGCACTTC. Its translation: CASTLTGDRGYEQHF.

The table lists this clonotype with a few counts. V gene TRBV7-2 combines with J gene TRBJ2-5, with D perhaps matching TRBD2 (5 bases). Germline assignment: CDR1 SGHTA and CDR2 FQGNSA. Trimming took off 5 bases at V and 3 bases at J, with 16 bases between the two ends. The CDR3 has 15 residues. The CDR3 is CASSHLGKTKETQYF. The DNA of the CDR3 is TGTGCCAGCAGCCACCTCGGGAAAACAAAAGAGACCCAGTACTTC.

This clonotype was found once. This may stem from a read error, because a much larger clone lies one nucleotide away. The chain carries TRBV5-4 and TRBJ1-2; D is possibly TRBD1 (6 bases). The CDR3 covers 14 residues. Germline values: CDR1 SGHNT, CDR2 YYREEE (reference sequence). CDR3 nucleotides: TGTGCCGGCAGCCCGGGCCAACAGGGTCATGGCTACACCTTC. Translated, it gives CAGSPGQQGHGYTF.

This clonotype was observed many times. This chain connects TRBV7-2 to TRBJ2-5, with 10 bases identical to TRBD2. The J segment lost 5 bases and the V segment lost 3 bases, leaving 3 bases of the junction unmatched. This CDR3 is built from 14 residues. Germline CDR1 is SGHTA and CDR2 is FQGNSA. CDR3 bases: TGTGCCAGCAGCTTGGGTAGCGGGAGGGAGACCCAGTACTTC. This sequence encodes CASSLGSGRETQYF.

The rearrangement joins TRBV29-1 to TRBJ2-5; tentatively, D is TRBD1 (6 bases). V lost 6 bases and J lost 0, with 11 bases in between. Germline V gene data show CDR1 as SQVTM and CDR2 as ANQGSEA. This CDR3 region has 13 residues. In nucleotides, the CDR3 is TGCAGCGTCCTGGCAGGGGACCAAGAGACCCAGTACTTC. Amino acids: CSVLAGDQETQYF.

The chain employs TRBV14 and TRBJ1-2; D is ambiguous. V dropped 0 bases and J dropped 3 bases, with 5 bases sitting between them. Germline V CDR1 and CDR2: SGHDN, FVKESK. The CDR3 has 13 amino acids. CDR3 sequence (DNA): TGTGCCAGCAGCCAAGACGGTCACTATGGCTACACCTTC. Residues: CASSQDGHYGYTF.

Many counts were recorded for this clonotype. The genes are TRBV29-1 and TRBJ1-5, with TRBD1 matching over 12 bases. The trim removed 7 bases at V and 2 bases at J, leaving 9 bases unmatched. The length of the CDR3 is 16 residues. The germline CDR1 and CDR2 sequences are SQVTM and ANQGSEA. The CDR3 reads CSAMGQGAVGNQPQHF. The DNA of the CDR3 is TGCAGCGCCATGGGACAGGGGGCCGTGGGCAATCAGCCCCAGCATTTT. Full variable domain (rest looked up from reference TRBV29-1 and TRBJ1-5): SAVISQKPSRDICQRGTSLTIQCQVDSQVTMMFWYRQQPGQSLTLIATANQGSEATYESGFVIDKFPISRPNLTFSTLTVSNMSPEDSSIYLCSAMGQGAVGNQPQHFGDGTRLSIL.

The chain employs TRBV25-1 and TRBJ1-2; 9 bases agree with TRBD1. This CDR3 region has 16 residues. Looked up from germline, CDR1 is MGHDK and CDR2 is SYGVNS. J gave up 6 bases and V 4 bases, and 12 bases lay outside the gene matches. The CDR3 DNA follows: TGTGCCAGCAGTGCAGGACAGGGGTTACTAAGCGATGGCTACACCTTC. Its translation: CASSAGQGLLSDGYTF.

At least ten counts were recorded for this clonotype. The chain couples TRBV20-1 to TRBJ1-5; D gene unclear. Germline V gives CDR1 DFQATT, CDR2 SNEGSKA (reference sequence). With 7 bases removed from V and 1 base from J, the gap between germline ends came to 8 bases. CDR3 length: 12 residues. CDR3 sequence (DNA): TGCAGTGTTGGGGTAAGCAATCAGCCCCAGCATTTT. Translated: CSVGVSNQPQHF.

There are many counts of this clonotype. The V and J genes are TRBV15 and TRBJ2-5, with a possible D match to TRBD1 (6 bases). Germline CDR1 LNHNV, CDR2 YYDKDF (reference sequence). The CDR3 contains 15 residues. With 0 bases removed from V and 3 bases from J, the gap between germline ends came to 11 bases. The CDR3: CATSRDQGQEETQYF. DNA of the CDR3: TGTGCCACCAGCAGAGACCAGGGACAAGAAGAGACCCAGTACTTC. Combining the CDR3 with reference TRBV15 and TRBJ2-5 gives the whole variable domain DAMVIQNPRYQVTQFGKPVTLSCSQTLNHNVMYWYQQKSSQAPKLLFHYYDKDFNNEADTPDNFQSRRPNTSFCFLDIRSPGLGDTAMYLCATSRDQGQEETQYFGPGTRLLVL.

Regarding this clonotype: The junction differs from germline at one of its ends, possibly a read error. The rearrangement joins TRBV20-1 to TRBJ1-5, with D hard to call. Per germline, CDR1 DFQATT and CDR2 SNEGSKA (reference sequence). There are 16 residues in the CDR3. The CDR3 DNA reads as TGCAGTGCCAAGCCCGGGGTCTATGTGGGCAATCAGTCCCAGCATTTT. It translates to CSAKPGVYVGNQSQHF.

The CDR3 is CASSLDLAGEAEQYF. The CDR3 nucleotides read TGTGCCAGCAGCTTAGACTTGGCGGGAGAGGCCGAGCAGTACTTC. The rearrangement uses TRBV7-8 and TRBJ2-7; 7 nucleotides align to TRBD2. The CDR3 runs to 15 residues. V was clipped by 1 base and J by 6 bases; unmatched bases: 9. Looked up from germline, CDR1 is SGHVS and CDR2 is FQNEAQ.

Note on this clonotype: A read error is possible here, since a much larger clone lies one base away. The chain joins TRBV10-3 to TRBJ2-5; 8 bases agree with TRBD2. CDR1 and CDR2 (germline): ENHRY, SYGVKD. The J segment lost 11 bases and the V segment lost 7 bases, leaving 12 bases of the junction unmatched. The CDR3 contains 13 residues. The chain's CDR3 is CAITSRGAREQYF. CDR3 nucleotide sequence: TGTGCCATCACGTCGCGGGGGGCAAGGGAGCAGTACTTC.

About this clonotype: One end of the junction does not line up with germline, which may come from a read error. The chain uses TRBV7-2 and TRBJ2-7, with D possibly TRBD1 on 5 matching bases. Germline values: CDR1 SGHTA, CDR2 FQGNSA. The CDR3 extends over 14 amino acids. The CDR3 spells CASSQMDTSYGQYF. CDR3 DNA sequence: TGTGCCAGCAGCCAAATGGACACCTCCTACGGGCAGTACTTC.

The rearrangement joins TRBV7-2 to TRBJ1-5; a weak D match, TRBD1 (6 bases). The CDR3 covers 17 residues. Germline assignment: CDR1 SGHTA and CDR2 FQGNSA. The V end lost 6 bases, the J end lost 4 bases, and 22 bases lay between the germline ends. CDR3 sequence reads: CASSYSPGANLNQPQHF. In nucleotides, the CDR3 is TGTGCCAGCAGTTACTCCCCGGGGGCAAACCTAAATCAGCCCCAGCATTTT. Drawing the rest from reference TRBV7-2 and TRBJ1-5, the complete variable domain is GAGVSQSPSNKVTEKGKDVELRCDPISGHTALYWYRQSLGQGLEFLIYFQGNSAPDKSGLPSDRFSAERTGGSVSTLTIQRTQQEDSAVYLCASSYSPGANLNQPQHFGDGTRLSIL.

This clonotype showed up many times. The J gene is TRBJ1-3, the V gene TRBV19, with D unresolved. Germline V CDR1 and CDR2: LNHDA, SQIVND (reference sequence). This CDR3 comprises 17 residues. The ends were cut back, 6 bases at V and 0 bases at J, with 18 bases in the middle. CDR3 in DNA: TGTGCCAGTAGCCTCAACTTACAGCACTTCTCTGGAAACACCATATATTTT. This gives the protein CASSLNLQHFSGNTIYF.

This clonotype was seen only a few times. The rearrangement links TRBV3-1 to TRBJ2-7, with a possible D match to TRBD2 (6 bases). Germline V gives CDR1 LGHDT, CDR2 YNNKEL (reference sequence). The ends were cut back, 1 base at V and 2 bases at J, with 9 bases in the middle. This CDR3 is 14 amino acids long. The CDR3 reads CASSQGGTPYEQYF. The CDR3 DNA reads as TGTGCCAGCAGCCAAGGCGGGACCCCCTACGAGCAGTACTTC.

As to this clonotype: The junction does not match germline at one end; this may be a read error. The V call is TRBV2, the J call TRBJ1-4, with TRBD1 as a possible D gene (6 bases). Germline V gene sequence: CDR1 SNHLY, CDR2 FYNNEI. The CDR3 is 14 residues long. In DNA, the CDR3 is TGTGCCAGCAGGGACAGCGGGGACACTGAAAGACTGTTTTTT. Protein product: CASRDSGDTERLFF. The whole variable domain, filled in from reference TRBV2 and TRBJ1-4, reads EPEVTQTPSHQVTQMGQEVILRCVPISNHLYFYWYRQILGQKVEFLVSFYNNEISEKSEIFDDQFSVERPDGSNFTLKIRSTKLEDSAMYFCASRDSGDTERLFFGSGTQLSVL.

This clonotype was counted many times. J is TRBJ2-2 and V is TRBV11-2, with 8 bases that match TRBD1. Germline V gives CDR1 SGHAT, CDR2 FQNNGV. The CDR3 loop spans 15 amino acids. The V gene end was trimmed by 3 bases and the J gene end by 5 bases; junction bases not matched to a gene: 5. The CDR3 bases are TGTGCCAGCAGCTTGGTGCAGGGGGCTACCGGGGAGCTGTTTTTT. Its translation is CASSLVQGATGELFF. Full variable domain (rest looked up from reference TRBV11-2 and TRBJ2-2): EAGVAQSPRYKIIEKRQSVAFWCNPISGHATLYWYQQILGQGPKLLIQFQNNGVVDDSQLPKDRFSAERLKGVDSTLKIQPAKLEDSAVYLCASSLVQGATGELFFGEGSRLTVL.

The sample holds many counts of this clonotype. The chain employs TRBV7-2 and TRBJ1-5, with TRBD1 identical over 8 bases. Germline loops: CDR1 SGHTA, CDR2 FQGNSA. The junction had 11 bases not matched to a gene; V was cut back by 8 bases and J by 5 bases. CDR3 length: 15 amino acids. CDR3: CASGIGQGADQPQHF. In DNA, the CDR3 is TGTGCCAGCGGAATCGGCCAGGGGGCCGATCAGCCCCAGCATTTT.